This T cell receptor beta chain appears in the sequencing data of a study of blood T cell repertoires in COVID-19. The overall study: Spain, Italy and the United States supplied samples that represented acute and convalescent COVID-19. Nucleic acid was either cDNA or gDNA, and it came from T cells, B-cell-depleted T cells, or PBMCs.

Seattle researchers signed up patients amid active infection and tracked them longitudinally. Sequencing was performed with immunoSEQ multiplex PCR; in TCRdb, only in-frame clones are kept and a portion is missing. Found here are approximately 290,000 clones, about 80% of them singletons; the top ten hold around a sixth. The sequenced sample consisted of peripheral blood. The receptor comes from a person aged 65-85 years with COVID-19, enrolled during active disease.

CDR3 sequence reads: CASSLNRGYGYTF. The CDR3 DNA follows: TGTGCCAGCAGTTTAAATCGGGGATATGGCTACACCTTC. The V call is TRBV12-3 or TRBV12-4, the J call TRBJ1-2; D gene unclear. The CDR3 has 13 amino acids. V was cut by 2 bases and J by 5 bases, with 9 bases left in between.